This T cell receptor (beta chain) was captured by sequencing in a study of blood T cell repertoires in COVID-19. About the study: Material from acute and convalescent COVID-19 was sourced from the United States, Italy and Spain. Sources were T cells, B-cell-depleted T cells, or PBMCs; the material itself was cDNA or gDNA.

In germline, CDR1 is SGHVS, CDR2 FNYEAQ. The V segment lost 6 bases and the J segment 6 bases; nucleotides outside the gene matches: 11. CDR3 length: 16 amino acids. Per the study methods: Reference gene primer amplification in the assay estimated nucleated cell counts. Here immunoSEQ multiplex PCR was the method, and the copy in TCRdb shows in-frame clones only, minus some. V and J calls and clone size are as listed in that table; D and trimming were resolved from the DNA. The sample includes approximately 80,000 clones, about 87% of them seen just once. The chain recombines TRBV7-6 with TRBJ2-3, with TRBD2 matching over 11 bases. The TCR originated in a human donor in a cohort sampled during active COVID-19. Input material: peripheral blood. CDR3 amino acids: CASRLLGTSGPDTQYF. CDR3 nucleotide sequence: TGTGCCAGCAGATTACTAGGGACTAGCGGCCCCGATACGCAGTATTTT.